This T cell receptor beta chain emerged from a study of siplizumab effects on memory and regulatory T cells. Study-level results: Relative to controls at roughly 30%, mappable alloreactive CD4+ clones exhibited a mean Treg-derived proportion of more than 60% with siplizumab. The study found naive T cells seemingly more diverse than memory cells and seemingly major alloresponse contributors. Roughly 80-97% of proliferating CD4+ or CD8+ clones lacked an assignable naive or memory phenotype.

CDR1 SGHNT and CDR2 YENEEA come from the germline V gene. V was clipped by 5 bases and J by 8 bases, with 21 bases between them. This CDR3 has 16 residues. Produced via immunoSEQ multiplex PCR; TCRdb's table is partial and in-frame only. The repertoire holds some 100,000 clones, with 93% as singletons. Details on this clone: Its antigen is currently unknown.

The TCR originated in a human donor in good health. The chain couples TRBV11-3 to TRBJ1-4, with D possibly being TRBD1 (5 bases). Material for sequencing was CD8+ T cells sorted from blood. As DNA, the CDR3 is TGTGCCAGCAGCCCGTCCGGGACCGACGTTGGAGAAAAACTGTTTTTT. Its translation is CASSPSGTDVGEKLFF.